These 24 T cell receptor beta chains were sequenced from one sample in a study of Ad26.COV2.S vaccination and SARS-CoV-2 variants. TCRdb's table, derived via immunoSEQ multiplex PCR, lists solely in-frame clones and lacks some. The sample contains over 250,000 clones, 87% of which appear only once. Treatment specified: 15 to 20 received Ad26.COV2.S at low or high dose, single or two shots; several received placebo; per-sample allocation not given. After the first vaccine or placebo injection, samples were drawn on day 63. The starting material was peripheral blood, obtained in a trial of Ad26.COV2.S vaccine versus placebo. The receptors were sampled from a person aged 18-65 years who received the Ad26.COV2.S COVID-19 vaccine or a placebo.

The chain carries TRBV5-1 and TRBJ1-5; a weak D match, TRBD1 (5 bases). The germline V gene has CDR1 SGHRS and CDR2 YFSETQ. V lost 3 bases and J 1 base, leaving 11 bases between the germline ends. This CDR3 region has 15 residues. CDR3 bases: TGCGCCAGCAGCTGGGGGACGGCCAGCAATCAGCCCCAGCATTTT. This codes for CASSWGTASNQPQHF.

This sequence joins TRBV7-2 and TRBJ2-5; 9 nucleotides match TRBD2. There are 17 residues in the CDR3. Unmatched junction bases numbered 8, after V lost 1 base and J lost 2 bases. Germline CDR1 reads SGHTA; CDR2 reads FQGNSA. The CDR3 bases are TGTGCCAGCAGCTTAGGGCTAGCGGGACTCGGGCAAGAGACCCAGTACTTC. Amino acids: CASSLGLAGLGQETQYF.

The rearrangement joins TRBV28 to TRBJ2-5, with D possibly matching TRBD1 (6 bases). Looked up from germline, CDR1 is MDHEN and CDR2 is SYDVKM. V was trimmed by 6 bases and J by 7 bases, leaving 18 bases between them. The CDR3 is 14 amino acids. The CDR3 loop is CASSPPRGRWTQYF. The DNA of the CDR3 is TGTGCCAGCAGCCCGCCCAGGGGACGGTGGACCCAGTACTTC.

This clone was observed a handful of times. The chain combines TRBV13 with TRBJ1-6; weak D call: TRBD1 (6 bases). The CDR3 contains 18 residues. The V and J ends lost 5 bases and 6 bases respectively, with 23 bases between them. From germline, CDR1 is PRHDT and CDR2 FYEKMQ (reference sequence). As DNA, the CDR3 is TGTGCCAGCAGCCTCACCTCCGGGACATCCGGGAGTAATTCACCCCTCCACTTT. Protein sequence: CASSLTSGTSGSNSPLHF.

The rearrangement joins TRBV2 to TRBJ2-2; 10 bases match TRBD2. V trimming: 8 bases; J trimming: 5 bases; junction bases outside the gene matches: 11. Germline values: CDR1 SNHLY, CDR2 FYNNEI. The CDR3 loop spans 16 amino acids. The CDR3 here is CASGKRAGGRTGELFF. The CDR3 bases are TGTGCCAGCGGGAAGAGAGCGGGAGGGCGAACCGGGGAGCTGTTTTTT.

The V and J genes are TRBV30 and TRBJ2-7, with D possibly matching TRBD2 (6 bases). The CDR3 covers 14 residues. Per the germline V gene, CDR1 is GTSNPN and CDR2 is SVGIG (reference sequence). Deletions cut 0 bases from V and 5 bases from J, with 14 bases between. CDR3 sequence reads: CAWSVGRGVDEQYF. The CDR3 DNA is TGTGCCTGGAGTGTAGGGCGCGGGGTGGACGAGCAGTACTTC.

CDR3 loop: CASSVSTSGQETQYF. In nucleotides, the CDR3 is TGTGCCAGCAGCGTATCGACTAGCGGCCAAGAGACCCAGTACTTC. The chain uses TRBV9 and TRBJ2-5; 9 nucleotides align to TRBD2. The CDR3 is 15 amino acids. V shed 1 base, J shed 1 base, and the junction held 2 bases outside the gene matches. CDR1 is SGDLS, CDR2 YYNGEE, per germline.

A single count supports this clone. The chain has TRBV3-1 (or the pseudogene TRBV3-2) and TRBJ2-1; TRBD1 agrees at 9 bases. Germline CDR1 is LGHDT and CDR2 is YNNKEL (reference sequence). The length of the CDR3 is 17 residues. J was trimmed by 6 bases and V by 1 base; bases with no gene match: 10. The CDR3 spells CASSQGDRGSWGNEQFF. In nucleotides, the CDR3 is TGTGCCAGCAGCCAAGGAGACAGGGGGTCCTGGGGCAATGAGCAGTTCTTC.

This CDR3 is CASARGSGANVLTF. CDR3 nucleotide sequence: TGTGCCAGTGCCAGGGGCTCTGGGGCCAACGTCCTGACTTTC. The rearrangement uses TRBV19 and TRBJ2-6; D possibly corresponds to TRBD1 (6 bases). The ends were cut back, 8 bases at V and 0 bases at J, with 8 bases in the middle. The CDR3 length is 14 residues. Per the germline V gene, CDR1 is LNHDA and CDR2 is SQIVND (reference sequence).

Here the CDR3 reads CASSVTAKETQYF. The CDR3 DNA follows: TGTGCCAGCAGCGTAACGGCTAAGGAGACCCAGTACTTC. J is TRBJ2-5 and V is TRBV9, with unresolved D. CDR1 SGDLS and CDR2 YYNGEE come from the germline V gene. Trimming removed 1 base at V and 5 bases at J, with 9 bases between. The CDR3 runs 13 residues.

This rearrangement joins TRBV5-1 to TRBJ1-4; no firm D call. Trimming took off 0 bases at V and 0 bases at J, with 12 bases between the two ends. CDR1 is SGHRS, CDR2 YFSETQ, per germline. The CDR3 is made up of 17 amino acids. Here the CDR3 reads CASSLAPSAATNEKLFF. CDR3 coding DNA: TGCGCCAGCAGCTTGGCTCCGTCGGCCGCAACTAATGAAAAACTGTTTTTT.

The chain carries TRBV4-2 and TRBJ2-7; 8 bases are a match to TRBD1. Germline CDR1 reads LGHNA; CDR2 reads YNFKEQ. After removal of 0 bases from V and 11 bases from J, the junction contained 6 bases not matched to a gene. This CDR3 comprises 13 residues. The CDR3 loop reads CASSQEMDRVKYF. The CDR3 DNA reads TGTGCCAGCAGCCAAGAGATGGACAGGGTAAAGTACTTC.

This chain connects TRBV4-2 to TRBJ2-5; D remains unclear. Deletions cut 8 bases from V and 0 bases from J, with 13 bases between. Germline values: CDR1 LGHNA, CDR2 YNFKEQ. This CDR3 contains 14 residues. The CDR3 sequence is CASWGGSYQETQYF. As DNA, the CDR3 is TGTGCCAGCTGGGGTGGGTCGTACCAAGAGACCCAGTACTTC.

V gene TRBV5-3 combines with J gene TRBJ2-7, with D unclear. TRBV5-3 has ORF status, its function being uncertain. Trimming cost V 3 bases and J 3 bases, with 7 bases left between them. CDR3 length: 12 amino acids. The CDR3 DNA is TGTGCCAGAAGCTCCGCTAACTACGAGCAGTACTTC. Amino acid sequence: CARSSANYEQYF.

The rearrangement links TRBV14 to TRBJ2-2; weak D call: TRBD1 (6 bases). The CDR3 consists of 15 residues. Between the trimmed V and J ends, which lost 4 bases and 4 bases, there was a span of 13 bases. Germline V gene data show CDR1 as SGHDN and CDR2 as FVKESK. CDR3 nucleotides: TGTGCCAGCAGCCCTCTGCAGGGGTTCACCGGGGAGCTGTTTTTT. Protein sequence: CASSPLQGFTGELFF.

The rearrangement joins TRBV10-3 to TRBJ2-7; perhaps TRBD2 as D (6 bases). Looked up from germline, CDR1 is ENHRY and CDR2 is SYGVKD. The V end was cut by 10 bases, the J end by 6 bases, with 19 bases between. The CDR3 extends over 13 amino acids. The CDR3 protein is CATGTAGLPEQYF. The CDR3 nucleotides are TGTGCCACAGGGACCGCGGGGCTTCCCGAGCAGTACTTC.

This clone turned up a few times. The CDR3, as DNA: TGTGCCATCAGTGAGTCGGGTCAGCCCCAGCATTTT. Translated: CAISESGQPQHF. The rearrangement links TRBV10-3 to TRBJ1-5; no firm D call. The CDR3 length is 12 residues. V lost 0 bases and J 6 bases, leaving 3 bases between the germline ends. Germline CDR1 is ENHRY and CDR2 is SYGVKD.

V is TRBV3-1 (or the pseudogene TRBV3-2) and J is TRBJ2-3, with 8 bases fitting TRBD2. The junction had 4 bases not matched to a gene; V was cut back by 4 bases and J by 1 base. Per the germline V gene, CDR1 is LGHDT and CDR2 is YNNKEL (reference sequence). The CDR3 runs 15 residues. CDR3 region: CASSPRGGGTDTQYF. The CDR3 bases are TGTGCCAGCAGCCCCCGGGGGGGTGGCACAGATACGCAGTATTTT.

The chain combines TRBV18 with TRBJ2-1; D is perhaps TRBD1 (6 bases). Germline loops: CDR1 KGHSH, CDR2 LQKENI. The CDR3 has 14 residues. V was cut by 1 base and J by 2 bases, with 6 bases left in between. The CDR3 nucleotides read TGTGCCAGCTCACCACAGGGGGCCTACAATGAGCAGTTCTTC. It is translated as CASSPQGAYNEQFF.

The J gene is TRBJ2-3, the V gene TRBV5-8; 12 bases line up with TRBD2. Unmatched junction bases numbered 3, after V lost 2 bases and J lost 5 bases. Germline CDR1 reads SGHTS; CDR2 reads YDEGEE. The CDR3 sequence is 15 residues long. The CDR3 DNA follows: TGTGCCAGCAGCTTACTAGCGGGGGGTAGAGATACGCAGTATTTT. It specifies CASSLLAGGRDTQYF.

The CDR3 bases are TGCGCCAGCAGCTTGGCGGGGTTGGCTGAAAAACTGTTTTTT. Amino acid sequence: CASSLAGLAEKLFF. The V and J genes are TRBV5-1 and TRBJ1-4; no firm D call. With 0 bases removed from V and 7 bases from J, the gap between germline ends came to 10 bases. CDR3 length: 14 amino acids. Germline-derived CDR1 and CDR2 are SGHRS and YFSETQ.

This chain uses TRBV5-1 with TRBJ2-2; maybe TRBD2 (6 bases). The CDR3 spans 12 residues. Per germline, CDR1 SGHRS and CDR2 YFSETQ. The CDR3 sequence is CDLLRDSGELFF. CDR3 DNA: TGCGACCTGCTGCGGGACTCCGGGGAGCTGTTTTTT.

This clone turned up a few times. V usage is TRBV19 and J usage is TRBJ1-3, with 11 bases that match TRBD1. The CDR3 runs to 14 residues. CDR1 is LNHDA, CDR2 SQIVND, per germline (reference sequence). DNA for the CDR3: TGTGCTGCGAGGGACAGGGGGTCTGGAAACACCATATATTTT. Translating gives CAARDRGSGNTIYF.

CDR3 in DNA: TGTGCTAGTGGTTTGGCGTGGACCCAGTACTTC. This translates into CASGLAWTQYF. The V gene is TRBV12-5, the J gene TRBJ2-5; D is unresolved. This CDR3 has 11 amino acids. Germline CDR1 and CDR2: LGHNT and FRNRAP. Between the trimmed V and J ends, which lost 1 base and 7 bases, there was a span of 4 bases. Complete variable domain (other parts from reference TRBV12-5 and TRBJ2-5): DARVTQTPRHKVTEMGQEVTMRCQPILGHNTVFWYRQTMMQGLELLAYFRNRAPLDDSGMPKDRFSAEMPDATLATLKIQPSEPRDSAVYFCASGLAWTQYFGPGTRLLVL.